The next 8 T cell receptor beta chains were all read from a single sample in a study of a mutant IDH1 vaccine in newly diagnosed glioma. Regarding time point: week 35, safety follow-up. All doses held 300 ug of mutant IDH1 20-mer peptide, with topical imiquimod. Here immunoSEQ multiplex PCR was the method, and the copy in TCRdb shows in-frame clones only, minus some. The sample contains 45,000 to 50,000 clones, about 88% of which appear only once. For these TCRs, the target antigens are not known. Sequencing was performed on PBMCs, taken from a glioma patient whose treatment included an IDH1 peptide vaccine. The receptors derive from a woman aged 40 to 50 with glioma.

This clone was counted once. This sequence joins TRBV15 and TRBJ2-2; 7 bases align to TRBD2. CDR1 and CDR2 (germline): LNHNV, YYDKDF (reference sequence). V dropped 8 bases and J dropped 4; count of bases not matched to a gene: 10. CDR3 length: 15 residues. The CDR3 DNA reads TGTGCCACCGAGAGGAACGGGAGGAGCACCGGGGAGCTGTTTTTT. It codes for CATERNGRSTGELFF.

J is TRBJ1-2 and V is TRBV15; 9 bases align to TRBD1. Losses at the gene ends were 2 bases for V and 4 bases for J; bases not matched to a gene: 2. Germline V CDR1 and CDR2: LNHNV, YYDKDF (reference sequence). The CDR3 sequence is 14 residues long. The CDR3 loop is CATSRTDRGYGYTF. The CDR3 DNA reads TGTGCCACCAGCAGAACGGACAGGGGCTATGGCTACACCTTC. The whole variable domain, remainder taken from reference TRBV15 and TRBJ1-2, is DAMVIQNPRYQVTQFGKPVTLSCSQTLNHNVMYWYQQKSSQAPKLLFHYYDKDFNNEADTPDNFQSRRPNTSFCFLDIRSPGLGDTAMYLCATSRTDRGYGYTFGSGTRLTVV.

This clone was seen a few times. This sequence joins TRBV10-1 and TRBJ2-3; perhaps TRBD2 as D (5 bases). The germline V and J ends were trimmed by 0 bases and 11 bases, with 9 bases remaining between them. CDR3 size: 12 residues. Germline V CDR1 and CDR2: WNHNN, SYGVQD (reference sequence). The CDR3 sequence is CASSESTGWQYF. CDR3 DNA: TGCGCCAGCAGTGAGTCGACGGGGTGGCAGTATTTT.

The chain uses TRBV19 and TRBJ2-7; possible D gene TRBD2, 6 bases. V was pared by 3 bases and J by 2 bases, with 14 bases between. The CDR3 length is 15 residues. Germline CDR1 and CDR2: LNHDA and SQIVND (reference sequence). The CDR3 sequence is CASSIGLAKAYEQYF. CDR3 coding DNA: TGTGCCAGTAGTATCGGGCTAGCGAAGGCCTACGAGCAGTACTTC.

The chain joins TRBV18 to TRBJ2-5; 9 positions match TRBD2. The J call could be wrong; TRBJ2-7 is a better fit for the DNA end. CDR3 size: 16 residues. In germline, CDR1 is KGHSH, CDR2 LQKENI. The CDR3 loop reads CASSPFRGGGAYEQYF. The CDR3, as DNA: TGTGCCAGCTCACCCTTTCGCGGGGGGGGCGCCTACGAGCAGTACTTC.

This chain connects TRBV5-1 to TRBJ2-4; no firm D call. Germline CDR1 is SGHRS and CDR2 is YFSETQ. V lost 0 bases and J 4 bases, leaving 17 bases between the germline ends. The CDR3 totals 17 residues. CDR3 in amino acids: CASSLASLEETKNIQYF. CDR3 nucleotides: TGCGCCAGCAGCTTGGCCAGTCTAGAGGAGACTAAAAACATTCAGTACTTC.

The chain combines TRBV27 with TRBJ2-1; 10 bases line up with TRBD1. Per the germline V gene, CDR1 is MNHEY and CDR2 is SMNVEV (reference sequence). The CDR3 runs 13 residues. With V trimmed by 10 bases and J by 2 bases, 2 bases remained unmatched. This CDR3 reads CAIGQGAYNEQFF. The CDR3 DNA reads TGTGCCATAGGACAGGGGGCCTACAATGAGCAGTTCTTC.

The gene calls are TRBV5-7 and TRBJ1-1, with D possibly TRBD1 on 6 matching bases. TRBV5-7 is assigned to the ORF class and has an uncertain function. The V and J ends lost 3 bases and 4 bases respectively, with 22 bases between them. The length of the CDR3 is 17 residues. CDR3 amino acids: CASSWTELLIRGTEAFF. DNA for the CDR3: TGTGCCAGCAGCTGGACAGAATTACTCATAAGGGGCACTGAAGCTTTCTTT.